A selection of T cell receptor beta chains follows, all from one sample in a study of CD8+ T cells in alopecia areata. Method: immunoSEQ multiplex PCR; TCRdb's copy keeps in-frame clones and lacks some. This table has 150,000 to 200,000 clones, approximately 67% appearing once. The source material was CD4+ T cells sorted from blood, sampled around week 50, from a patient treated with tofacitinib. Receptors were obtained from a human donor with alopecia areata. The CDR3 runs from the conserved cysteine through the conserved F or W. The D gene is left open where the match is weak. Only part of the rows carry a size: once, few, many, or a class if the clone is expanded.

13	TRBJ1-1	NA	TRBV5-1	NA	CASSQEGTFEAFF	TGCGCCAGCAGCCAGGAGGGTACATTTGAAGCTTTCTTT
16	TRBJ2-3	NA	TRBV9	TRBD2	CASSVIAGVSTDTQYF	TGTGCCAGCAGCGTAATTGCGGGGGTTAGCACAGATACGCAGTATTTT
14	TRBJ2-1	NA	TRBV2	NA	CASSVLRGGNEQFF	TGTGCCAGCAGTGTGCTCAGGGGGGGTAATGAGCAGTTCTTC
15	TRBJ2-1	NA	TRBV4-1	NA	CASSQEGWSYNEQFF	TGCGCCAGCAGCCAAGAGGGGTGGTCCTACAATGAGCAGTTCTTC
14	TRBJ1-2	NA	TRBV5-1	NA	CASSLGQVNYGYTF	TGCGCCAGCAGCTTGGGGCAGGTTAACTATGGCTACACCTTC
14	TRBJ2-2	NA	TRBV27	TRBD1	CASSFIQGTGELFF	TGTGCCAGCAGTTTTATACAGGGGACCGGGGAGCTGTTTTTT
14	TRBJ2-3	few	TRBV11-2	NA	CASSRPQGTDTQYF	TGTGCCAGCAGCCGGCCACAGGGCACAGATACGCAGTATTTT
14	TRBJ2-7	NA	TRBV7-2	TRBD2	CASSDSGGDYEQYF	TGTGCCAGCAGCGATAGCGGGGGGGACTACGAGCAGTACTTC
15	TRBJ2-3	NA	TRBV7-2	NA	CASSNRRGGTDTQYF	TGTGCCAGCAGCAATAGGCGGGGCGGCACAGATACGCAGTATTTT
13	TRBJ2-7	NA	TRBV15	NA	CATSREEGYEQYF	TGTGCCACCAGCAGAGAGGAGGGGTACGAGCAGTACTTC
16	TRBJ2-7	NA	TRBV7-2	NA	CASRHASGADTYEQYF	TGTGCCAGCAGGCACGCCTCGGGGGCCGATACCTACGAGCAGTACTTC
15	TRBJ1-1	NA	TRBV27	NA	CASSLSSGRYTEAFF	TGTGCCAGCAGTTTATCTTCAGGGAGGTACACTGAAGCTTTCTTT
11	TRBJ1-1	few	TRBV29-1	NA	CSALWGVEAFF	TGCAGCGCTCTTTGGGGAGTTGAAGCTTTCTTT
16	TRBJ2-3	NA	TRBV29-1	NA	CSVLFRGGSSTDTQYF	TGCAGCGTTCTGTTTCGTGGCGGGTCTAGCACAGATACGCAGTATTTT
14	TRBJ1-2	NA	TRBV29-1	NA	CSVVTDSINYGYTF	TGCAGCGTTGTGACAGATAGCATTAACTATGGCTACACCTTC
16	TRBJ2-3	NA	TRBV30	TRBD2	CAWSAGLAGDVDTQYF	TGTGCCTGGAGTGCCGGACTAGCGGGGGATGTAGATACGCAGTATTTT
15	TRBJ2-1	NA	TRBV5-1	NA	CASGRRLGADNEQFF	TGCGCCAGCGGTCGACGCCTAGGCGCTGACAATGAGCAGTTCTTC
11	TRBJ2-1	few	TRBV7-8	NA	CASSLLDEQFF	TGTGCCAGCAGCTTATTGGATGAGCAGTTCTTC
11	TRBJ2-7	NA	TRBV29-1	NA	CSVEAGYEQYF	TGCAGCGTTGAAGCAGGGTACGAGCAGTACTTC
13	TRBJ2-7	NA	TRBV29-1	NA	CSVTRQEMYEQYF	TGCAGCGTCACTAGACAGGAGATGTACGAGCAGTACTTC
15	TRBJ2-3	few	TRBV7-2	TRBD2	CASSPGGSRTDTQYF	TGTGCCAGCAGCCCGGGGGGGTCTCGCACAGATACGCAGTATTTT
16	TRBJ1-4	NA	TRBV25-1	TRBD1	CASSEGLGQRNEKLFF	TGTGCCAGCAGTGAAGGCTTGGGACAGCGGAATGAAAAACTGTTTTTT
11	TRBJ1-1	NA	TRBV29-1	NA	CSVALNTEAFF	TGCAGCGTTGCTCTGAACACTGAAGCTTTCTTT
14	TRBJ1-1	many	TRBV5-1	NA	CASSLGAGNTEAFF	TGCGCCAGCAGCTTGGGGGCAGGGAACACTGAAGCTTTCTTT
13	TRBJ2-5	NA	TRBV18	NA	CASTPKGMETQYF	TGTGCCAGCACCCCTAAGGGTATGGAGACCCAGTACTTC
12	TRBJ1-2	NA	TRBV30	TRBD1	CAQNQGAHGYTF	TGTGCCCAGAATCAGGGGGCGCATGGCTACACCTTC
12	TRBJ2-7	NA	TRBV29-1	NA	CSVGGQRYEQYF	TGCAGCGTTGGGGGGCAGCGCTACGAGCAGTACTTC
12	TRBJ1-2	NA	TRBV29-1	NA	CSVDREIGGYTF	TGCAGCGTTGACAGGGAAATAGGAGGCTACACCTTC
14	TRBJ1-4	NA	TRBV9	NA	CASSEGGGNEKLFF	TGTGCCAGCAGCGAAGGAGGGGGGAATGAAAAACTGTTTTTT
14	TRBJ2-6	NA	TRBV7-2	NA	CASSLSSGANVLTF	TGTGCCAGCAGCTTAAGTTCTGGGGCCAACGTCCTGACTTTC
13	TRBJ2-1	NA	TRBV7-2	NA	CASTIVVSNEQFF	TGTGCCAGCACCATCGTCGTTAGCAATGAGCAGTTCTTC
14	TRBJ1-5	NA	TRBV4-3	NA	CASSQVSGVQPQHF	TGCGCCAGCAGCCAAGTTTCCGGGGTTCAGCCCCAGCATTTT
13	TRBJ2-5	once	TRBV4-1	NA	CASSLLTQETQYF	TGCGCCAGCAGCCTCCTGACCCAAGAGACCCAGTACTTC
15	TRBJ2-7	NA	TRBV25-1	NA	CASSATGRGSYEQYF	TGTGCCAGCAGTGCGACGGGTAGGGGATCCTACGAGCAGTACTTC
17	TRBJ1-2	NA	TRBV9	TRBD1	CASSSPPGQGANYGYTF	TGTGCCAGCAGCTCACCCCCTGGGCAGGGGGCCAACTATGGCTACACCTTC
14	TRBJ1-4	NA	TRBV7-2	NA	CASSPRVSREKLFF	TGTGCCAGCAGCCCCAGGGTCTCTCGGGAAAAACTGTTTTTT
15	TRBJ2-3	NA	TRBV10-3	NA	CAISESKGRTDTQYF	TGTGCCATCAGTGAGTCCAAAGGGCGCACAGATACGCAGTATTTT
14	TRBJ2-7	few	TRBV30	TRBD1	CAWSGGQGPYEQYF	TGTGCCTGGAGTGGGGGACAGGGACCCTACGAGCAGTACTTC
13	TRBJ1-2	NA	TRBV7-3	NA	CASSPTSNYGYTF	TGTGCCAGCAGCCCAACCTCTAACTATGGCTACACCTTC
11	TRBJ2-3	NA	TRBV20-1	NA	CSAALADTQYF	TGCAGTGCTGCCCTAGCAGATACGCAGTATTTT
16	TRBJ2-3	NA	TRBV9	TRBD1	CASSVDGQGSTDTQYF	TGTGCCAGCAGCGTAGACGGACAGGGGAGCACAGATACGCAGTATTTT
14	TRBJ2-5	NA	TRBV6-6	NA	CASRPRGTQETQYF	TGTGCCAGCAGACCCCGGGGGACTCAAGAGACCCAGTACTTC
15	TRBJ1-2	NA	TRBV25-1	NA	CASSDHLGTTYGYTF	TGTGCCAGCAGTGATCACCTCGGGACAACCTATGGCTACACCTTC
15	TRBJ2-7	NA	TRBV10-1	NA	CASSEGGLRDYEQYF	TGCGCCAGCAGTGAAGGGGGTCTACGAGACTACGAGCAGTACTTC
16	TRBJ2-7	NA	TRBV13	NA	CASSSRVAGDTYEQYF	TGTGCCAGCAGCTCTAGAGTGGCAGGAGATACCTACGAGCAGTACTTC
13	TRBJ1-1	NA	TRBV12-5	NA	CASGLKMNTEAFF	TGTGCTAGTGGTTTGAAGATGAACACTGAAGCTTTCTTT
13	TRBJ1-5	few	TRBV29-1	NA	CSVVGGVNQPQHF	TGCAGCGTTGTAGGAGGGGTAAATCAGCCCCAGCATTTT
12	TRBJ2-7	once	TRBV11-3	NA	CASSLVEGVQYF	TGTGCCAGCAGCTTAGTAGAGGGAGTCCAGTACTTC